The rows below give T cell receptor beta chains drawn from one sample of a study of cytomegalovirus exposure and HLA in healthy donors. The table came from immunoSEQ multiplex PCR; TCRdb's copy has only in-frame clones and leaves some out. The sample lists 200,000 to 250,000 clones; roughly four fifths were seen once. Sample: PBMCs. The receptors originated from a woman aged 55-75 years in good health and CMV-seropositive. CDR3s leave out the opening cysteine and the closing phenylalanine or tryptophan. Each record gives: D gene, J gene, V gene, CDR3 protein. D genes are given only for firm matches.

d_gene: NA; j_gene: TRBJ2-5; v_gene: TRBV6-1; CDR3aa: ASSESREETQY
d_gene: NA; j_gene: TRBJ2-7; v_gene: TRBV2; CDR3aa: ASSDEGYNPFYEQY
d_gene: TRBD2; j_gene: TRBJ2-3; v_gene: TRBV9; CDR3aa: ASSVGREEDTQY
d_gene: NA; j_gene: TRBJ2-1; v_gene: TRBV7-9; CDR3aa: SSSLYRGGNSYNEQF
d_gene: NA; j_gene: TRBJ2-1; v_gene: TRBV5-4; CDR3aa: ASISRGGMYNEQF
d_gene: TRBD2; j_gene: TRBJ2-5; v_gene: TRBV9; CDR3aa: ASSPSAGGGETQY
d_gene: TRBD2; j_gene: TRBJ2-1; v_gene: TRBV4-2; CDR3aa: ASSRSLAGGYNEQF
d_gene: NA; j_gene: TRBJ2-7; v_gene: TRBV7-9; CDR3aa: ASSLGSPQTKLVTVEQY
d_gene: NA; j_gene: TRBJ1-1; v_gene: TRBV7-9; CDR3aa: ASSQRPGTEAF
d_gene: TRBD1; j_gene: TRBJ2-7; v_gene: TRBV7-8; CDR3aa: ASSLDTGGTFSRYEQY
d_gene: TRBD1; j_gene: TRBJ1-5; v_gene: TRBV12-5; CDR3aa: ASGLVRGGGYQPQH
d_gene: TRBD2; j_gene: TRBJ2-5; v_gene: TRBV28; CDR3aa: ASSLRLAGIETQY
d_gene: TRBD1; j_gene: TRBJ1-3; v_gene: TRBV7-9; CDR3aa: ASSFTGDSGNTIY
d_gene: TRBD1; j_gene: TRBJ2-7; v_gene: TRBV10-3; CDR3aa: AITPGQGRYEQY
d_gene: NA; j_gene: TRBJ1-1; v_gene: TRBV13; CDR3aa: ASSSGNTEAF
d_gene: NA; j_gene: TRBJ1-4; v_gene: TRBV9; CDR3aa: ASSAQSTNEKLF
d_gene: NA; j_gene: TRBJ1-1; v_gene: TRBV7-9; CDR3aa: ASSLYTRGTEAF
d_gene: NA; j_gene: TRBJ2-2; v_gene: TRBV6-5; CDR3aa: ASRPTSKRGELF
d_gene: NA; j_gene: TRBJ2-3; v_gene: TRBV2; CDR3aa: ASSVKRTSTDTQY
d_gene: NA; j_gene: TRBJ2-7; v_gene: TRBV7-2; CDR3aa: ASSLGRGSYEQY
d_gene: TRBD2; j_gene: TRBJ2-3; v_gene: TRBV29-1; CDR3aa: SGGLAGRDTQY
d_gene: NA; j_gene: TRBJ1-4; v_gene: TRBV28; CDR3aa: ASRFSPNEKLF
d_gene: TRBD1; j_gene: TRBJ2-3; v_gene: TRBV5-3; CDR3aa: ARSHSSRDSILTDTQY
d_gene: NA; j_gene: TRBJ1-1; v_gene: TRBV28; CDR3aa: ASSLSVNTEAF
d_gene: NA; j_gene: TRBJ1-1; v_gene: TRBV7-9; CDR3aa: ASSLRVSEAF
d_gene: NA; j_gene: TRBJ1-2; v_gene: TRBV5-6; CDR3aa: ASSLGRNYGYT
d_gene: NA; j_gene: TRBJ2-7; v_gene: TRBV9; CDR3aa: ASSQSDRYEQY
d_gene: NA; j_gene: TRBJ2-5; v_gene: TRBV9; CDR3aa: ASSPGNREWETQY
d_gene: TRBD2; j_gene: TRBJ2-7; v_gene: TRBV5-5; CDR3aa: ASSLSWGGYEQY
d_gene: NA; j_gene: TRBJ1-2; v_gene: TRBV6-5; CDR3aa: ASSSPGQDGGYT
d_gene: NA; j_gene: TRBJ2-3; v_gene: TRBV25-1; CDR3aa: ASSRGGGADTQY
d_gene: TRBD1; j_gene: TRBJ2-7; v_gene: TRBV27; CDR3aa: ASSPRTGPYEQY
d_gene: TRBD2; j_gene: TRBJ2-7; v_gene: TRBV6-5; CDR3aa: ASSFNGLAVEEQY
d_gene: NA; j_gene: TRBJ2-5; v_gene: TRBV5-5; CDR3aa: ASSLATLFQETQY
d_gene: NA; j_gene: TRBJ2-7; v_gene: TRBV20-1; CDR3aa: SALGSYEQY
d_gene: TRBD1; j_gene: TRBJ2-3; v_gene: TRBV5-5; CDR3aa: ASSQWTGGATDTQY
d_gene: TRBD2; j_gene: TRBJ2-7; v_gene: TRBV11-2; CDR3aa: ASSTGTSGMNEQY
d_gene: NA; j_gene: TRBJ2-5; v_gene: TRBV5-1; CDR3aa: ASSLAARLGETQY
d_gene: NA; j_gene: TRBJ2-7; v_gene: TRBV19; CDR3aa: ASSVSANSYEQY